This T cell receptor beta chain was identified in a study of prognosis after radiotherapy for stage I lung cancer. Study-level results: Medians of around 9,500 versus 6,500 showed unique TCR clone counts falling after stereotactic body radiation therapy.

Germline V gene data show CDR1 as MNHNS and CDR2 as SASEGT. V gave up 6 bases and J gave up 0 bases, with 8 bases separating them. The CDR3 spans 14 residues. Multiplex PCR in two rounds served to amplify TCR beta CDR3 from genomic DNA. Each TRBV and TRBJ gene had its own primer in the first PCR round. One entry per CDR3 protein results from TCRdb running MiXCR on the multiplex PCR reads. There are roughly 26,000 distinct CDR3 sequences in the sample; 25% to 35% occur only once, and roughly 35% lies in the top ten. With two time points in the design, 6 to 7 milliliters of peripheral blood were drawn at each one. This clonotype was recorded at least ten times. Its antigen is still unknown.

The sequencing used PBMCs, collected before or after stereotactic body radiation therapy (not recorded which). The rearrangement uses TRBV6-1 and TRBJ1-4; D is unresolved. The clonotype comes from a donor over 45 with non-small cell lung cancer. The CDR3 DNA sequence: TGTGCCAGCAGCCGCGATCCAACTAATGAAAAACTGTTTTTT. Amino acids: CASSRDPTNEKLFF.